This TCR beta chain was retrieved from a study of Ad26.COV2.S vaccination and SARS-CoV-2 variants. Study details: The authors gave Ad26.COV2.S intramuscularly, either once or twice 56 days apart. The study's findings and limits: Individuals receiving vaccine had higher spike-specific TCR breadth than placebo recipients did. Spike-specific CD8+ and CD4+ T cell responses reportedly showed substantial breadth after vaccination.

Germline V gene data show CDR1 as LNHDA and CDR2 as SQIVND (reference sequence). There are 16 residues in the CDR3. The ends lost 5 bases at V and 1 base at J; junction bases unmatched: 10. Treatment specified: approximately 18 received Ad26.COV2.S at low or high dose, single or two shots; five or six received placebo; per-sample allocation not given. Specimen acquisition occurred on day 63 following the initial vaccine or placebo injection. On this clone itself: The target antigen is unknown.

Clones were sequenced by immunoSEQ multiplex PCR, and TCRdb holds only the in-frame ones, with some missing. The sample consists of around 300,000 clones, around 88% of them appearing once. This TCR came from a person between 18 and 59 years old who received the Ad26.COV2.S COVID-19 vaccine or a placebo. The sequencing used peripheral blood, collected in a trial of Ad26.COV2.S vaccine versus placebo. V and J are TRBV19 and TRBJ1-2, with 7 bases matching TRBD1. This CDR3 reads CASSLPGTAYNYGYTF. The CDR3 nucleotides are TGTGCCAGTAGTCTGCCTGGGACAGCTTATAACTATGGCTACACCTTC.